The clone carrying this T cell receptor beta chain has at least ten counts. The sample is drawn from a study of T cells in Graves' hyperthyroidism and ophthalmopathy. Amplified TCR beta CDR3 regions derived from RNA transcripts. The HTBI primer set served for first-round RT-PCR of the TCR CDR3. TCRdb reanalysed the multiplex PCR reads using MiXCR and keeps one entry per CDR3 protein. The table shows roughly 560,000 distinct CDR3 sequences, with about 14% occurring only once. The CDR3 spans 14 residues. From germline, CDR1 is MDHEN and CDR2 SYDVKM. V was cut by 4 bases and J by 5 bases, with 15 bases left in between.

Material for sequencing was blood. This sequence originates from a woman aged 40 to 50 with Graves' ophthalmopathy. V is TRBV28 and J is TRBJ2-7; D may be TRBD2 (7 bases). The CDR3 protein is CASSSRGAIHEQYF. CDR3 DNA sequence: TGTGCCAGCAGTTCTCGGGGGGCAATCCACGAGCAGTACTTC. Filled out from reference TRBV28 and TRBJ2-7, the complete variable domain reads DVKVTQSSRYLVKRTGEKVFLECVQDMDHENMFWYRQDPGLGLRLIYFSYDVKMKEKGDIPEGYSVSREKKERFSLILESASTNQTSMYLCASSSRGAIHEQYFGPGTRLTVT.